The clone carrying this T cell receptor (beta chain) was counted ten times or more. In germline, CDR1 is KGHSH, CDR2 LQKENI. The CDR3 consists of 15 residues. J was trimmed by 10 bases and V by 2 bases; bases with no gene match: 10. The data derive from a study of early T cells in non-severe SARS-CoV-2 infection. TCRdb used MiXCR to reprocess the 5' RACE reads, holding one entry per CDR3 protein. In the table there are about 90,000 distinct CDR3 sequences, more than 10% of which are singletons. The genes are TRBV18 and TRBJ2-1, with 8 bases fitting TRBD1. The receptor's source is an adult who was a healthcare worker with PCR-confirmed SARS-CoV-2 infection or an uninfected control (not recorded which). This specimen consisted of whole blood, obtained at baseline. The CDR3 spells CASSPSGQGAREQFF. DNA of the CDR3: TGTGCCAGCTCACCATCCGGCCAGGGGGCGCGCGAGCAGTTCTTC.